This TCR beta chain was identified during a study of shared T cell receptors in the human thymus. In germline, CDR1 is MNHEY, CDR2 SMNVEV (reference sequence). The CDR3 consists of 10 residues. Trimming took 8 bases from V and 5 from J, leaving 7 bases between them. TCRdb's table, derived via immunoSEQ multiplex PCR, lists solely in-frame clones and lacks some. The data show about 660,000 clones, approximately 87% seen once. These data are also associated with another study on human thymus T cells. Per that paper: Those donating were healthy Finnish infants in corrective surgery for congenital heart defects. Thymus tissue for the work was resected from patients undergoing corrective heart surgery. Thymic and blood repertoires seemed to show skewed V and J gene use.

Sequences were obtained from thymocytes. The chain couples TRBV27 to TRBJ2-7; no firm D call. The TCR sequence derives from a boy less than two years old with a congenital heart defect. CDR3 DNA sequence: TGTGCCAGCGGGCAGAACGAGCAGTACTTC. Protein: CASGQNEQYF.